One sample yielded the 8 T cell receptor beta chains listed below, sequenced in a study of beta chain features in type 1 diabetes. The sequenced template was cDNA made from the entire isolated RNA. Generated by immunoSEQ multiplex PCR, the TCRdb table keeps only in-frame clones and is missing some. The top ten clones hold approximately 0.065% of a sample with about 110,000 clones, about two fifths of them seen once. Material: stem cell memory CD4+ T cells from blood. The receptors were sampled from a woman aged 18 to 35 in good health.

This chain connects TRBV6-5 to TRBJ1-1; no definite D call. This CDR3 is 15 amino acids long. Deletions cut 4 bases from V and 3 bases from J, with 15 bases between. Germline V gene data show CDR1 as MNHEY and CDR2 as SVGAGI. The CDR3 region is CASSFSRQADTEAFF. CDR3 sequence (DNA): TGTGCCAGCAGTTTTTCACGGCAGGCAGACACTGAAGCTTTCTTT.

This clone was seen only a few times. The rearrangement uses TRBV18 and TRBJ2-1; 8 bases map to TRBD1. CDR3 size: 18 residues. Trimming cost V 3 bases and J 1 base; bases outside gene matches: 11. The germline CDR1 and CDR2 sequences are KGHSH and LQKENI. In nucleotides, the CDR3 is TGTGCCAGCTCACCGTTGACAGACAGGGGTCGGTCCTACAATGAGCAGTTCTTC. Translating it yields CASSPLTDRGRSYNEQFF.

This chain links TRBV5-1 with TRBJ1-5, with D possibly TRBD1 on 5 matching bases. The CDR3 is made up of 13 amino acids. Trimming stripped 6 bases from V and 3 bases from J, with 10 bases between. From germline, CDR1 is SGHRS and CDR2 YFSETQ. CDR3 protein: CASMAGDNQPQHF. The DNA for the CDR3 is TGCGCCAGCATGGCGGGGGACAATCAGCCCCAGCATTTT. The full variable domain, in which reference TRBV5-1 and TRBJ1-5 provide the parts outside the CDR3, is KAGVTQTPRYLIKTRGQQVTLSCSPISGHRSVSWYQQTPGQGLQFLFEYFSETQRNKGNFPGRFSGRQFSNSRSEMNVSTLELGDSALYLCASMAGDNQPQHFGDGTRLSIL.

V and J are TRBV28 and TRBJ2-1, with 11 bases matching TRBD2. The CDR3 extends over 13 amino acids. Germline assignment: CDR1 MDHEN and CDR2 SYDVKM. The trim removed 6 bases at V and 7 bases at J, leaving 2 bases unmatched. This CDR3 is CASRASGRNEQFF. In DNA, the CDR3 is TGTGCCAGCAGGGCTAGCGGGAGGAATGAGCAGTTCTTC.

J is TRBJ2-1 and V is TRBV5-1; D is perhaps TRBD1 (5 bases). V dropped 0 bases and J dropped 7 bases, with 14 bases sitting between them. This CDR3 is 15 amino acids long. Germline CDR1 is SGHRS and CDR2 is YFSETQ. CDR3 region: CASSLESPGSNEQFF. The DNA for the CDR3 is TGCGCCAGCAGCTTGGAGTCACCAGGGTCGAATGAGCAGTTCTTC.

This clone was seen a handful of times. This chain links TRBV5-1 with TRBJ1-1, with D possibly matching TRBD1 (5 bases). The CDR3 loop spans 15 amino acids. Per germline, CDR1 SGHRS and CDR2 YFSETQ. V lost 6 bases, J lost 3 bases, and 18 bases lay in between. CDR3 sequence: CASTLAGVWDTEAFF. DNA for the CDR3: TGCGCCAGCACCCTGGCGGGGGTTTGGGACACTGAAGCTTTCTTT.

The rearrangement joins TRBV4-1 to TRBJ2-7; TRBD1 might be the D (6 bases). V was cut by 3 bases and J by 0 bases, with 15 bases left in between. The CDR3 sequence is 16 residues long. The germline V gene encodes CDR1 MGHRA and CDR2 YSYEKL. The CDR3 spells CASSQGPRDTSYEQYF. The CDR3, as DNA: TGCGCCAGCAGCCAGGGGCCAAGGGACACCTCCTACGAGCAGTACTTC.

The rearrangement links TRBV7-9 to TRBJ2-5; D possibly corresponds to TRBD1 (5 bases). With 3 bases removed from V and 5 bases from J, the gap between germline ends came to 10 bases. The CDR3 has 13 residues. The germline gives CDR1 SEHNR, CDR2 FQNEAQ (reference sequence). This CDR3 reads CASSLTVSETQYF. DNA of the CDR3: TGTGCCAGCAGCTTGACAGTCTCGGAGACCCAGTACTTC.